What follows are 26 T cell receptor beta chains derived from one specimen sequenced in a study of shared clonotypes between healthy human individuals. Using immunoSEQ multiplex PCR, the repertoire was profiled, and TCRdb retains in-frame clones only, with some absent. The table has 2 million to 2.5 million clones, 90% to 97% seen once. The sample was naive CD4+ T cells sorted from blood. Described subset: CD45RA+ positively selected. All receptors derive from a young man in good health.

V is TRBV6-5 and J is TRBJ1-6; the D gene is possibly TRBD1 (5 bases). The CDR3 loop spans 15 amino acids. V gave up 1 base and J gave up 7 bases, with 11 bases separating them. Germline V gene data show CDR1 as MNHEY and CDR2 as SVGAGI. The chain's CDR3 is CASSYFGHANSPLHF. The CDR3 nucleotides are TGTGCCAGCAGTTACTTCGGACACGCAAATTCACCCCTCCACTTT.

Notes on this clone: One end of the junction fails to match germline, which may point to a read error. V and J are TRBV7-7 and TRBJ2-5; 9 bases match TRBD2. The germline gives CDR1 SSHAT, CDR2 FNYEAQ (reference sequence). The CDR3 runs 14 residues. CDR3 region: CASSPSGKGETQYF. The CDR3 DNA sequence: TGTGCTAGCAGCCCTAGCGGGAAGGGGGAGACCCAGTACTTC.

The gene calls are TRBV5-1 and TRBJ2-1; D may be TRBD1 (6 bases). With 2 bases removed from V and 6 bases from J, the gap between germline ends came to 12 bases. Germline lookup yields CDR1 SGHRS and CDR2 YFSETQ. CDR3 length: 14 residues. CDR3 nucleotide sequence: TGCGCCAGCAGCTTCTTAGGGGGACCCAATGAGCAGTTCTTC. It yields the protein CASSFLGGPNEQFF. The full variable domain, in which reference TRBV5-1 and TRBJ2-1 provide the parts outside the CDR3, is KAGVTQTPRYLIKTRGQQVTLSCSPISGHRSVSWYQQTPGQGLQFLFEYFSETQRNKGNFPGRFSGRQFSNSRSEMNVSTLELGDSALYLCASSFLGGPNEQFFGPGTRLTVL.

J is TRBJ2-3 and V is TRBV4-1; 9 bases fit TRBD2. Germline CDR1 MGHRA, CDR2 YSYEKL. With V trimmed by 4 bases and J by 2 bases, 10 bases remained unmatched. This CDR3 spans 17 amino acids. Here the CDR3 reads CASSLLAGLANTDTQYF. The DNA of the CDR3 is TGCGCCAGCAGCCTCCTGGCAGGACTAGCGAACACAGATACGCAGTATTTT.

Of note for this clone: At one end, the junction sequence differs from germline, possibly due to a read error. The gene calls are TRBV10-3 and TRBJ1-5, with D possibly TRBD1 on 5 matching bases. The CDR3 runs 11 residues. From germline, CDR1 is ENHRY and CDR2 SYGVKD. CDR3 bases: TGCCAAATGGGGGTTAATCAGCCCCAGCATTTT. This gives the protein CQMGVNQPQHF.

This sequence joins TRBV11-3 and TRBJ2-3; 8 bases are shared with TRBD1. Germline V lookup: CDR1 SGHNT, CDR2 YENEEA. After removal of 1 base from V and 4 bases from J, the junction contained 7 bases not matched to a gene. The CDR3 runs to 16 residues. The CDR3 here is CASSLVYGTGADTQYF. The CDR3 bases are TGTGCCAGCAGCTTAGTTTACGGGACAGGTGCAGATACGCAGTATTTT.

Points on this clone: This CDR3 is also generated by other DNA sequences in the sample. The rearrangement links TRBV5-1 to TRBJ2-7, with a weak D call TRBD1 (5 bases). The CDR3 extends over 14 amino acids. The germline V and J ends were trimmed by 0 bases and 1 base, with 8 bases remaining between them. Germline CDR1 is SGHRS and CDR2 is YFSETQ. The CDR3 region is CASSLGQTSYEQYF. The CDR3 nucleotides read TGCGCCAGCAGCTTGGGACAGACTTCCTACGAGCAGTACTTC.

The gene calls are TRBV6-6 and TRBJ1-2; no definite D call. The CDR3 has 16 amino acids. V lost 0 bases and J lost 2, with 13 bases in between. Germline V lookup: CDR1 MNHNY, CDR2 SVGAGI (reference sequence). DNA of the CDR3: TGTGCCAGCAGTTACTCCAATGTGGTGGGGAACTATGGCTACACCTTC. Translated, it gives CASSYSNVVGNYGYTF.

On this clone: This CDR3 is also generated by other DNA sequences in the sample. The chain recombines TRBV27 with TRBJ2-7; maybe TRBD1 (6 bases). V shed 0 bases and J shed 3 bases, with 6 bases lying between them. CDR1 and CDR2 (germline): MNHEY, SMNVEV (reference sequence). CDR3 length equals 13 residues. The CDR3 bases are TGTGCCAGCAGTTTATCAGGGGGCTACGAGCAGTACTTC. It codes for CASSLSGGYEQYF.

The chain has TRBV6-5 and TRBJ2-1; D tentatively fits TRBD1 or TRBD2 (6 bases each). V shed 7 bases and J shed 6 bases, with 13 bases lying between them. This CDR3 contains 13 residues. CDR1 and CDR2 (germline): MNHEY, SVGAGI. The CDR3 sequence is CASTRGPSNEQFF. The CDR3 nucleotides read TGTGCCAGCACACGGGGGCCTTCCAATGAGCAGTTCTTC.

V and J are TRBV11-1 and TRBJ2-4; 7 positions agree with TRBD1. CDR3 length: 15 amino acids. V shed 0 bases and J 7 bases; nucleotides not matched to a gene: 6. Germline assignment: CDR1 SGHAT and CDR2 FQDESV (reference sequence). CDR3 coding DNA: TGTGCCAGCAGCTTAGCGGGACAGTTGGGGAACATTCAGTACTTC. This codes for CASSLAGQLGNIQYF.

The rearrangement links TRBV30 to TRBJ1-5, with no clear D. CDR3 size: 13 residues. Trimming cost V 5 bases and J 4 bases, with 12 bases left between them. Germline V gene lookup returns CDR1 GTSNPN and CDR2 SVGIG (reference sequence). DNA of the CDR3: TGTGCCTGGGGAAACCGTGCGAATCAGCCCCAGCATTTT. It encodes CAWGNRANQPQHF. Together with reference TRBV30 and TRBJ1-5, the CDR3 gives the full variable domain: SQTIHQWPATLVQPVGSPLSLECTVEGTSNPNLYWYRQAAGRGLQLLFYSVGIGQISSEVPQNLSASRPQDRQFILSSKKLLLSDSGFYLCAWGNRANQPQHFGDGTRLSIL.

The chain combines TRBV7-9 with TRBJ1-2, with D uncertain. Trimming took 3 bases from V and 8 from J, leaving 4 bases between them. CDR1 and CDR2 (germline): SEHNR, FQNEAQ (reference sequence). The CDR3 extends over 10 amino acids. CDR3 in DNA: TGTGCCAGCAGCTTGCACGGCTACACCTTC. Encoded protein: CASSLHGYTF.

This clone was recorded once. The chain is built from TRBV5-1 and TRBJ2-3; no clear D gene. The ends were cut back, 4 bases at V and 4 bases at J, with 7 bases in the middle. The CDR3 length is 12 residues. Germline V CDR1 and CDR2: SGHRS, YFSETQ. The DNA of the CDR3 is TGCGCCAGCAGCCAAGTCCCAGATACGCAGTATTTT. Translating it yields CASSQVPDTQYF.

V gene TRBV5-5 combines with J gene TRBJ2-1; 10 nucleotides agree with TRBD2. The CDR3 runs to 15 residues. CDR1 is SGHKS, CDR2 YYEKEE, per germline (reference sequence). With V trimmed by 2 bases and J by 6 bases, 5 bases remained unmatched. The CDR3 DNA reads TGTGCCAGCAGCTTCGGACTAGCGGACTTCAATGAGCAGTTCTTC. Residues: CASSFGLADFNEQFF.

V is TRBV7-2 and J is TRBJ2-7; no firm D call. The CDR3 consists of 14 residues. Germline V lookup: CDR1 SGHTA, CDR2 FQGNSA. Trimming removed 1 base from V and 3 bases from J, with 10 bases in between. The CDR3 nucleotides are TGTGCCAGCAGCTTAGATCGGCTCCGCTACGAGCAGTACTTC. Its protein product is CASSLDRLRYEQYF. The full variable domain, rest sourced from reference TRBV7-2 and TRBJ2-7, is GAGVSQSPSNKVTEKGKDVELRCDPISGHTALYWYRQSLGQGLEFLIYFQGNSAPDKSGLPSDRFSAERTGGSVSTLTIQRTQQEDSAVYLCASSLDRLRYEQYFGPGTRLTVT.

The chain couples TRBV5-1 to TRBJ2-5; no clear D gene. CDR3 length equals 12 residues. V gave up 4 bases and J gave up 0 bases, with 4 bases separating them. Germline V gene sequence: CDR1 SGHRS, CDR2 YFSETQ. CDR3 sequence reads: CASSINQETQYF. As DNA, the CDR3 is TGCGCCAGCAGCATAAACCAAGAGACCCAGTACTTC.

This chain links TRBV13 with TRBJ1-1; D perhaps matches TRBD1 (5 bases). V lost 4 bases and J 7 bases, leaving 13 bases between the germline ends. The CDR3 loop spans 13 amino acids. Germline CDR1 and CDR2: PRHDT and FYEKMQ (reference sequence). CDR3 nucleotide sequence: TGTGCCAGCAGCTCCTGGGGGGGTGTTGAAGCTTTCTTT. It codes for CASSSWGGVEAFF.

This sequence joins TRBV6-5 and TRBJ2-7, with 8 bases that match TRBD1. This CDR3 is 16 amino acids long. From germline, CDR1 is MNHEY and CDR2 SVGAGI. The trim removed 0 bases at V and 1 base at J, leaving 5 bases unmatched. Here the CDR3 DNA reads TGTGCCAGCAGTTACTCCGCAGGGGGCGGGTCCTACGAGCAGTACTTC. Its protein is CASSYSAGGGSYEQYF.

The gene calls are TRBV9 and TRBJ2-3, with 9 bases lining up with TRBD2. This CDR3 has 16 amino acids. The J segment lost 2 bases and the V segment lost 0 bases, leaving 4 bases of the junction unmatched. Germline V gives CDR1 SGDLS, CDR2 YYNGEE. The CDR3 nucleotides read TGTGCCAGCAGCGTAGGGGCTAGCGGGGCCACAGATACGCAGTATTTT. This gives the protein CASSVGASGATDTQYF.

This sequence joins TRBV30 and TRBJ1-1; D is unresolved. Germline V gene sequence: CDR1 GTSNPN, CDR2 SVGIG (reference sequence). V lost 4 bases, J lost 1 base, and 13 bases lay in between. The CDR3 totals 14 residues. The CDR3 region is CAWKGWVQNTEAFF. The CDR3 region has the DNA TGTGCCTGGAAAGGATGGGTACAGAACACTGAAGCTTTCTTT.

Regarding this clone: Other DNA variants within this sample encode the same CDR3. This chain joins TRBV4-1 and TRBJ2-7; D remains ambiguous. V lost 4 bases and J lost 3, with 13 bases in between. This CDR3 region has 14 residues. Germline CDR1 is MGHRA and CDR2 is YSYEKL. Here the CDR3 reads CASSPSGLGYEQYF. The CDR3 coding sequence is TGCGCCAGCAGCCCTTCGGGCTTAGGCTACGAGCAGTACTTC.

The table lists this clone with a count of one. The chain recombines TRBV2 with TRBJ2-1, with unresolved D. The CDR3 has 13 amino acids. Germline loops: CDR1 SNHLY, CDR2 FYNNEI. V was cut by 4 bases and J by 5 bases, with 9 bases left in between. CDR3 residues: CASSVGWDNEQFF. The CDR3, as DNA: TGTGCCAGCAGTGTTGGCTGGGACAATGAGCAGTTCTTC.

As for this clone: Other DNA sequences from this sample encode an identical CDR3 as well. The chain recombines TRBV7-2 with TRBJ1-5; D remains ambiguous. V was pared by 2 bases and J by 4 bases, with 6 bases between. This CDR3 comprises 13 residues. Germline CDR1 and CDR2: SGHTA and FQGNSA. CDR3 protein: CASSLNSNQPQHF. In nucleotides, the CDR3 is TGTGCCAGCAGCTTAAACAGTAATCAGCCCCAGCATTTT.

The chain couples TRBV30 to TRBJ2-2; tentative D call: TRBD1 (5 bases). Trimming took off 4 bases at V and 2 bases at J, with 8 bases between the two ends. Germline-derived CDR1 and CDR2 are GTSNPN and SVGIG (reference sequence). This CDR3 has 13 residues. CDR3 amino acids: CAWNRPNTGELFF. For the CDR3, the DNA is TGTGCCTGGAACAGGCCCAACACCGGGGAGCTGTTTTTT. The variable domain in full, completed from reference TRBV30 and TRBJ2-2, reads SQTIHQWPATLVQPVGSPLSLECTVEGTSNPNLYWYRQAAGRGLQLLFYSVGIGQISSEVPQNLSASRPQDRQFILSSKKLLLSDSGFYLCAWNRPNTGELFFGEGSRLTVL.

The DNA of the CDR3 is TGTGCCAGCGGTCGATCCCCGTGGGCCCACACTGAAGCTTTCTTT. Translation: CASGRSPWAHTEAFF. The V and J genes are TRBV27 and TRBJ1-1; D is ambiguous. The CDR3 totals 15 residues. CDR1 and CDR2 (germline): MNHEY, SMNVEV (reference sequence). The V and J ends lost 8 bases and 3 bases respectively, with 19 bases between them.